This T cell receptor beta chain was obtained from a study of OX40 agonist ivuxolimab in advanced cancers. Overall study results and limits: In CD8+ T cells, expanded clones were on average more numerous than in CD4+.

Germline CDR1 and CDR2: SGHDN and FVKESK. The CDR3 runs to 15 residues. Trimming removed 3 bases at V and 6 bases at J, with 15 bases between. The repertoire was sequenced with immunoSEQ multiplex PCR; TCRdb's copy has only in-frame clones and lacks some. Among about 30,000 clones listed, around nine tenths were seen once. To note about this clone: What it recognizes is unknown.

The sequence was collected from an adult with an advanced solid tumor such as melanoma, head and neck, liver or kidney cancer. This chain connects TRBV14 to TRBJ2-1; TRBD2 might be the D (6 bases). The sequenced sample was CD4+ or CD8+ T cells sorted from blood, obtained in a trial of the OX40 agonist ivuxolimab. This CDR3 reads CASSHAAGSPNEQFF. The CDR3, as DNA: TGTGCCAGCAGCCATGCCGCGGGATCCCCCAATGAGCAGTTCTTC. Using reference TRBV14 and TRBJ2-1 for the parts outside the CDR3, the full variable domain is EAGVTQFPSHSVIEKGQTVTLRCDPISGHDNLYWYRRVMGKEIKFLLHFVKESKQDESGMPNNRFLAERTGGTYSTLKVQPAELEDSGVYFCASSHAAGSPNEQFFGPGTRLTVL.